The rows below give T cell receptor beta chains drawn from one sample of a study of human T cells and chemical hapten exposure. TCRdb redid the calling of the RACE reads with MiXCR, one entry per CDR3 protein. This sample has 85,000 to 95,000 distinct CDR3 sequences, with approximately 10% found just once. Sequencing was performed on whole blood, taken in connection with sensitization to the hapten diphenylcyclopropenone (DPC). The source of these receptors is a man aged 40-55 years with alopecia areata. Some clones in this sample may be carry-over from other donors' samples. The CDR3 runs from the conserved cysteine through the conserved F or W. D genes are given only for firm matches. For some rows the clone size is stated as once, few or many, or as a class when expanded; others skip it.

TRBJ2-7 | few | TRBV29-1 | TRBD1 | TGCAGCGTTGCGGACGGGACAGGCGAGCAGTACTTC | CSVADGTGEQYF
TRBJ2-3 | few | TRBV20-1 | - | TGCAGTGCTAGTCTACGGCGGCTAAGCACAGATACGCAGTATTTT | CSASLRRLSTDTQYF
TRBJ2-1 | few | TRBV3-1 | - | TGTGCCAGCAGCCAATTTACAGGGGGAGGGAATGAGCAGTTCTTC | CASSQFTGGGNEQFF
TRBJ2-7 | - | TRBV15 | TRBD2 | TGTGCCACCAGCAGCTCTAGCGGGAGGGTATACGAGCAGTACTTC | CATSSSSGRVYEQYF
TRBJ2-1 | - | TRBV28 | TRBD1 | TGTGCCATCCAGACAGGGGTTTATGAGCAGTTCTTC | CAIQTGVYEQFF
TRBJ1-1 | many | TRBV12-3/TRBV12-4 | - | TGTGCCAGCAGTTTTGGAAACACTGAAGCTTTCTTT | CASSFGNTEAFF
TRBJ2-2 | - | TRBV20-1 | TRBD1 | TGCAGTGCCGCGGGGACAGGGGGCAAAGTGGACACCGGGGAGCTGTTTTTT | CSAAGTGGKVDTGELFF
TRBJ2-2 | few | TRBV11-2 | - | TGTGCCAGCAGCCTTACGGGGCCCGGGGAGCTGTTTTTT | CASSLTGPGELFF
TRBJ2-3 | many | TRBV6-1 | - | TGTGCCAGCAGGCCGCCGGGACTTCACACAGATACGCAGTATTTT | CASRPPGLHTDTQYF
TRBJ1-1 | - | TRBV5-8 | TRBD1 | TGTGCCAGCAGCCCGAACAGGGGAACCATGAACACTGAAGCTTTCTTT | CASSPNRGTMNTEAFF
TRBJ2-7 | many | TRBV10-2 | TRBD2 | TGCGCCAGCAGTGAGTCCGGCCTAGCGGACTACGAGCAGTACTTC | CASSESGLADYEQYF
TRBJ2-3 | - | TRBV14 | - | TGTGCCAGCAGCCAAGATTGGGATAGCGTTGGCACAGATACGCAGTATTTT | CASSQDWDSVGTDTQYF
TRBJ2-5 | - | TRBV11-2 | - | TGTGCCAGCAGCTTAGCGGAGGAGACCCAGTACTTC | CASSLAEETQYF
TRBJ1-1 | few | TRBV6-2/TRBV6-3 | - | TGTGCCAGCATCAAGAGATTCGGTGAAGCTTTCTTT | CASIKRFGEAFF
TRBJ2-7 | few | TRBV5-1 | TRBD2 | TGCGCCAGCACCCCCCAACTAGCGGACTCCTACGAGCAGTACTTC | CASTPQLADSYEQYF
TRBJ2-3 | - | TRBV19 | - | TGTGCCAGTAGTATAGCGACGGTCACAGATACGCAGTATTTT | CASSIATVTDTQYF
TRBJ2-7 | - | TRBV5-1 | TRBD2 | TGCGCCAGCAGCTCCACAGGGCTAGCGGGAGTCGACGAGCAGTACTTC | CASSSTGLAGVDEQYF
TRBJ1-2 | many | TRBV4-1 | - | TGCGCCAGCAGCCAAGATGGGGGGGCGCAGAACTATGGCTACACCTTC | CASSQDGGAQNYGYTF
TRBJ2-5 | - | TRBV29-1 | TRBD2 | TGCAGCGTTGGGGAGGGCCAAGAGACCCAGTACTTC | CSVGEGQETQYF
TRBJ2-5 | few | TRBV5-4 | TRBD2 | TGTGCCAGCAGACCTGGGACTAGCGGGACTGAGACCCAGTACTTC | CASRPGTSGTETQYF
TRBJ2-1 | - | TRBV10-3 | TRBD2 | TGTGCCATCAGTGAGCAGGGGACTAGCGGGGGTGAGCAGTTCTTC | CAISEQGTSGGEQFF
TRBJ1-5 | - | TRBV28 | - | TGTGCCAGCAGTACCGATTATCAGCCCCAGCATTTT | CASSTDYQPQHF
TRBJ2-3 | - | TRBV20-1 | TRBD2 | TGCAGTGCTAGAAACCCAAACGCGTTAGCGGGAGGAGTAGATACGCAGTATTTT | CSARNPNALAGGVDTQYF